This note documents a single T cell receptor (beta chain) sequence. The CDR3 has 15 residues. The V segment lost 2 bases and the J segment 1 base; nucleotides outside the gene matches: 2. Looked up from germline, CDR1 is WSHSY and CDR2 is SAAADI. The source of the sample is a study of blood T cell repertoires in COVID-19. Background on the study: PBMCs, B-cell-depleted T cells, or T cells were the source of the cDNA or gDNA that made up the material.

As processed by the authors: Reference gene primer amplification yielded estimated nucleated cell counts. The table came from immunoSEQ multiplex PCR; TCRdb's copy has only in-frame clones and leaves some out. That table supplies the V and J calls and clone size; D and trimming were determined from the DNA. The data hold some 150,000 clones, with 80% to 85% observed a single time. Sequenced: peripheral blood. The V gene is TRBV10-2, the J gene TRBJ2-3, with TRBD2 matching over 8 bases. The sequence was collected from a human donor in a cohort sampled during active COVID-19. This chain's CDR3 is CASSEPGLGTDTQYF. The CDR3 bases are TGCGCCAGCAGTGAGCCGGGACTAGGCACAGATACGCAGTATTTT.